A selection of T cell receptor beta chains follows, all from one sample in a study of CD8 T cells in ankylosing spondylitis. TCRdb reanalysed the 5' RACE reads using MiXCR and keeps one entry per CDR3 protein. The repertoire holds around 35,000 distinct CDR3 sequences, with around an eighth as singletons. The specimen was synovial fluid, either unsorted or a sorted T cell fraction (not recorded which). The receptors shown here come from a male donor with ankylosing spondylitis. CDR3s include the opening cysteine and the closing phenylalanine or tryptophan. The order of the fields is J gene, D gene, V gene, clone size, CDR3 protein, CDR3 DNA. A D gene is named only where the DNA matches it firmly. Part of the rows lack a size; the others show once, few, many or a class for expanded clones.

J gene: TRBJ2-7
D gene: -
V gene: TRBV7-6
clone size: -
CDR3 protein: CASSRSGAGEQYF
CDR3 DNA: TGTGCCAGCAGCCGCTCAGGGGCGGGGGAGCAGTACTTC

J gene: TRBJ1-5
D gene: -
V gene: TRBV9
clone size: many
CDR3 protein: CASSVGAGNQPQHF
CDR3 DNA: TGTGCCAGCAGCGTAGGTGCAGGGAATCAGCCCCAGCATTTT

J gene: TRBJ2-5
D gene: -
V gene: TRBV20-1
clone size: many
CDR3 protein: CSGDFQETQYF
CDR3 DNA: TGCAGTGGGGACTTCCAAGAGACCCAGTACTTC

J gene: TRBJ2-1
D gene: -
V gene: TRBV11-2
clone size: -
CDR3 protein: CASSLVLGQFF
CDR3 DNA: TGTGCCAGCAGCTTAGTGCTAGGGCAGTTCTTC

J gene: TRBJ1-6
D gene: -
V gene: TRBV5-5
clone size: -
CDR3 protein: CASSLLGQQNSPLHF
CDR3 DNA: TGTGCCAGCAGCTTGCTGGGACAACAAAATTCACCCCTCCACTTT

J gene: TRBJ2-1
D gene: -
V gene: TRBV18
clone size: few
CDR3 protein: CASSRPLNEQFF
CDR3 DNA: TGTGCCAGCTCGCGGCCCTTAAATGAGCAGTTCTTC

J gene: TRBJ1-2
D gene: -
V gene: TRBV19
clone size: few
CDR3 protein: CASSRIGRGFYGYTF
CDR3 DNA: TGTGCCAGTAGTCGGATCGGACGTGGGTTCTATGGCTACACCTTC

J gene: TRBJ2-7
D gene: -
V gene: TRBV6-1
clone size: few
CDR3 protein: CAVLRDASYEQYF
CDR3 DNA: TGTGCCGTTCTCCGGGACGCCTCCTACGAGCAGTACTTC

J gene: TRBJ2-1
D gene: TRBD2
V gene: TRBV27
clone size: -
CDR3 protein: CASSSRTSGGAHEQFF
CDR3 DNA: TGTGCCAGCAGTTCCAGGACTAGCGGGGGGGCACATGAGCAGTTCTTC

J gene: TRBJ2-4
D gene: TRBD2
V gene: TRBV24-1
clone size: many
CDR3 protein: CATSDPSGGDKNIQYF
CDR3 DNA: TGTGCCACCAGTGACCCATCGGGGGGGGACAAAAACATTCAGTACTTC

J gene: TRBJ2-1
D gene: -
V gene: TRBV5-1
clone size: -
CDR3 protein: CASSSDFYNEQFF
CDR3 DNA: TGCGCCAGCAGCTCGGACTTTTACAATGAGCAGTTCTTC

J gene: TRBJ1-6
D gene: -
V gene: TRBV28
clone size: many
CDR3 protein: CASSTRQRAYFNPLHF
CDR3 DNA: TGTGCCAGCAGTACCCGACAGCGAGCTTATTTTAATCCCCTCCACTTT

J gene: TRBJ1-1
D gene: -
V gene: TRBV28
clone size: -
CDR3 protein: CASAAQSMNTEAFF
CDR3 DNA: TGTGCCAGCGCAGCACAGAGCATGAACACTGAAGCTTTCTTT

J gene: TRBJ2-1
D gene: TRBD2
V gene: TRBV5-1
clone size: few
CDR3 protein: CASSSTSGFYNEQFF
CDR3 DNA: TGCGCCAGCAGCTCCACTAGCGGCTTTTACAATGAGCAGTTCTTC

J gene: TRBJ1-5
D gene: -
V gene: TRBV19
clone size: once
CDR3 protein: CASSPRGCGQPQHF
CDR3 DNA: TGTGCCAGTAGTCCCCGGGGATGCGGACAGCCCCAGCATTTT

J gene: TRBJ2-7
D gene: TRBD1
V gene: TRBV6-5
clone size: many
CDR3 protein: CASSYEAGGGYEQYF
CDR3 DNA: TGTGCCAGCAGTTACGAGGCAGGGGGCGGCTACGAGCAGTACTTC

J gene: TRBJ2-2
D gene: -
V gene: TRBV10-1
clone size: -
CDR3 protein: CASSRDHAVTGELFF
CDR3 DNA: TGCGCCAGCAGCCGCGACCATGCGGTTACCGGGGAGCTGTTTTTT

J gene: TRBJ2-2
D gene: -
V gene: TRBV29-1
clone size: few
CDR3 protein: CSVPDGIKNTGELFF
CDR3 DNA: TGCAGCGTGCCCGACGGAATTAAGAACACCGGGGAGCTGTTTTTT

J gene: TRBJ2-7
D gene: TRBD2
V gene: TRBV28
clone size: -
CDR3 protein: CASGTSGVSYEQYF
CDR3 DNA: TGTGCCAGCGGGACTAGCGGCGTTTCCTACGAGCAGTACTTC

J gene: TRBJ2-1
D gene: TRBD1
V gene: TRBV27
clone size: medium-sized
CDR3 protein: CASSGTASYNEQFF
CDR3 DNA: TGTGCCAGCAGTGGGACAGCTTCCTACAATGAGCAGTTCTTC

J gene: TRBJ2-7
D gene: -
V gene: TRBV7-2
clone size: -
CDR3 protein: CASSPSVPAGYEQYF
CDR3 DNA: TGTGCCAGCAGCCCTAGCGTCCCGGCTGGGTACGAGCAGTACTTC

J gene: TRBJ2-2
D gene: -
V gene: TRBV20-1
clone size: many
CDR3 protein: CSARDTKTTGELFF
CDR3 DNA: TGCAGTGCTAGAGATACCAAAACTACCGGGGAGCTGTTTTTT

J gene: TRBJ2-1
D gene: TRBD2
V gene: TRBV20-1
clone size: -
CDR3 protein: CSARGTSGSGQFF
CDR3 DNA: TGCAGTGCTAGGGGGACTAGCGGGAGTGGTCAGTTCTTC

J gene: TRBJ2-3
D gene: -
V gene: TRBV27
clone size: few
CDR3 protein: CASSLSISDAGDTQYF
CDR3 DNA: TGTGCCAGCAGTTTATCGATCTCCGATGCCGGGGATACGCAGTATTTT

J gene: TRBJ2-3
D gene: -
V gene: TRBV6-1
clone size: -
CDR3 protein: CASSEQKGSTDTQYF
CDR3 DNA: TGTGCCAGCAGTGAACAAAAGGGAAGCACAGATACGCAGTATTTT

J gene: TRBJ1-5
D gene: -
V gene: TRBV7-8
clone size: -
CDR3 protein: CASSVNRDPIPPQHF
CDR3 DNA: TGTGCCAGCAGCGTTAACCGGGACCCTATCCCGCCCCAGCATTTT

J gene: TRBJ2-7
D gene: -
V gene: TRBV28
clone size: many
CDR3 protein: CASSSLDADSYEQYF
CDR3 DNA: TGTGCCAGCAGTTCTTTAGACGCCGACTCCTACGAGCAGTACTTC

J gene: TRBJ2-1
D gene: TRBD2
V gene: TRBV5-5
clone size: many
CDR3 protein: CASRRGGAAYNEQFF
CDR3 DNA: TGTGCCAGCAGGCGGGGGGGGGCCGCGTACAATGAGCAGTTCTTC

J gene: TRBJ2-2
D gene: -
V gene: TRBV4-3
clone size: many
CDR3 protein: CASSHRTDHLPGELFF
CDR3 DNA: TGCGCCAGCAGCCATAGGACCGACCATCTGCCCGGGGAGCTGTTTTTT

J gene: TRBJ2-3
D gene: -
V gene: TRBV20-1
clone size: -
CDR3 protein: CSAGAGRGTDTQYF
CDR3 DNA: TGCAGTGCCGGAGCTGGGCGTGGCACAGATACGCAGTATTTT

J gene: TRBJ1-2
D gene: TRBD1
V gene: TRBV20-1
clone size: many
CDR3 protein: CSASGTGGEWKDGYTF
CDR3 DNA: TGCAGTGCTTCCGGGACAGGGGGCGAGTGGAAGGATGGCTACACCTTC

J gene: TRBJ1-6
D gene: -
V gene: TRBV6-5
clone size: -
CDR3 protein: CASSSVLFYSPLHF
CDR3 DNA: TGTGCCAGCAGTTCTGTCCTCTTTTATTCACCCCTCCACTTT

J gene: TRBJ1-1
D gene: TRBD1
V gene: TRBV10-3
clone size: few
CDR3 protein: CAIRPSTGANTEAFF
CDR3 DNA: TGTGCCATCAGACCCTCGACAGGGGCCAACACTGAAGCTTTCTTT

J gene: TRBJ2-1
D gene: -
V gene: TRBV7-9
clone size: many
CDR3 protein: CASSSSSDNEQFF
CDR3 DNA: TGTGCCAGCAGCTCCTCCTCGGACAATGAGCAGTTCTTC

J gene: TRBJ1-1
D gene: -
V gene: TRBV6-5
clone size: few
CDR3 protein: CASSYLFRPENTEAFF
CDR3 DNA: TGTGCCAGCAGTTACTTGTTCCGGCCCGAGAACACTGAAGCTTTCTTT

J gene: TRBJ2-1
D gene: TRBD2
V gene: TRBV30
clone size: -
CDR3 protein: CAWRPGLAGGLYNEQFF
CDR3 DNA: TGTGCCTGGAGACCGGGACTAGCGGGAGGGTTGTACAATGAGCAGTTCTTC

J gene: TRBJ1-1
D gene: -
V gene: TRBV7-9
clone size: many
CDR3 protein: CASSLSGRTFF
CDR3 DNA: TGTGCCAGCAGCTTATCCGGCCGAACTTTCTTT

J gene: TRBJ1-1
D gene: TRBD1
V gene: TRBV20-1
clone size: -
CDR3 protein: CSALQQGMITEAFF
CDR3 DNA: TGCAGTGCTCTCCAACAGGGGATGATTACTGAAGCTTTCTTT

J gene: TRBJ2-2
D gene: -
V gene: TRBV6-1
clone size: few
CDR3 protein: CASRRRGLEGELFF
CDR3 DNA: TGTGCCAGTCGAAGGAGGGGTCTTGAAGGGGAGCTGTTTTTT

J gene: TRBJ2-5
D gene: -
V gene: TRBV28
clone size: -
CDR3 protein: CASSFQETHLETQYF
CDR3 DNA: TGTGCCAGCAGTTTCCAGGAGACTCATCTGGAGACCCAGTACTTC

J gene: TRBJ2-1
D gene: TRBD2
V gene: TRBV27
clone size: many
CDR3 protein: CASSLSGNLGNNEQFF
CDR3 DNA: TGTGCCAGCAGTCTCAGCGGGAACCTCGGGAACAATGAGCAGTTCTTC

J gene: TRBJ2-2
D gene: TRBD1
V gene: TRBV6-1
clone size: many
CDR3 protein: CASSSTGEQGELFF
CDR3 DNA: TGTGCCAGCAGCTCAACAGGGGAGCAAGGGGAGCTGTTTTTT

J gene: TRBJ1-2
D gene: TRBD1
V gene: TRBV5-1
clone size: -
CDR3 protein: CASRTGQRSGGYTF
CDR3 DNA: TGCGCCAGCCGGACGGGACAGCGCTCGGGTGGCTACACCTTC

J gene: TRBJ2-5
D gene: TRBD2
V gene: TRBV10-3
clone size: many
CDR3 protein: CAISGLAGDQETQYF
CDR3 DNA: TGTGCCATCAGTGGCCTAGCGGGAGACCAAGAGACCCAGTACTTC

J gene: TRBJ2-1
D gene: TRBD1
V gene: TRBV11-2
clone size: many
CDR3 protein: CASSLRPLIRDRANEQFF
CDR3 DNA: TGTGCCAGCAGCTTACGACCATTGATCCGGGACAGGGCCAATGAGCAGTTCTTC

J gene: TRBJ2-1
D gene: TRBD2
V gene: TRBV20-1
clone size: many
CDR3 protein: CSARDPLAGDYNEQFF
CDR3 DNA: TGCAGTGCTAGAGACCCACTAGCGGGGGACTACAATGAGCAGTTCTTC

J gene: TRBJ1-1
D gene: -
V gene: TRBV27
clone size: -
CDR3 protein: CASSSYLGLGTEAFF
CDR3 DNA: TGTGCCAGCAGTTCTTACTTGGGGCTCGGCACTGAAGCTTTCTTT

J gene: TRBJ2-1
D gene: TRBD2
V gene: TRBV5-1
clone size: -
CDR3 protein: CASSLRTSGRDRFF
CDR3 DNA: TGCGCCAGCAGCTTAAGGACTAGCGGGAGAGATCGGTTCTTC

J gene: TRBJ2-7
D gene: TRBD1
V gene: TRBV20-1
clone size: -
CDR3 protein: CSARDSRTGTEQYF
CDR3 DNA: TGCAGTGCTAGAGATTCCCGGACAGGGACCGAGCAGTACTTC

J gene: TRBJ2-7
D gene: TRBD1
V gene: TRBV7-2
clone size: few
CDR3 protein: CASSGLGQGIDEQYF
CDR3 DNA: TGTGCCAGCAGCGGACTGGGACAGGGAATCGACGAGCAGTACTTC

J gene: TRBJ2-7
D gene: -
V gene: TRBV2
clone size: -
CDR3 protein: CASSDPGSYEQYF
CDR3 DNA: TGTGCCAGCAGTGACCCGGGCTCCTACGAGCAGTACTTC

J gene: TRBJ2-1
D gene: TRBD2
V gene: TRBV20-1
clone size: -
CDR3 protein: CSAGRGAPSEEQFF
CDR3 DNA: TGCAGTGCCGGGAGGGGGGCTCCATCAGAGGAGCAGTTCTTC

J gene: TRBJ1-3
D gene: -
V gene: TRBV7-2
clone size: many
CDR3 protein: CASSFRTTGNTIYF
CDR3 DNA: TGTGCCAGCAGCTTCCGGACTACTGGAAACACCATATATTTT

J gene: TRBJ2-7
D gene: TRBD2
V gene: TRBV7-2
clone size: few
CDR3 protein: CASSQWRGGLYEQYF
CDR3 DNA: TGTGCCAGCAGCCAGTGGCGGGGGGGATTATACGAGCAGTACTTC

J gene: TRBJ2-3
D gene: TRBD1
V gene: TRBV9
clone size: -
CDR3 protein: CASSDWDRGFPQYF
CDR3 DNA: TGTGCCAGCAGCGACTGGGACAGGGGATTCCCGCAGTATTTT

J gene: TRBJ2-7
D gene: TRBD1
V gene: TRBV28
clone size: many
CDR3 protein: CASSATPGQGHREQYF
CDR3 DNA: TGTGCCAGCAGTGCAACTCCGGGACAGGGGCATCGCGAGCAGTACTTC

J gene: TRBJ2-7
D gene: TRBD1
V gene: TRBV27
clone size: -
CDR3 protein: CASRPHGTGYYEQYF
CDR3 DNA: TGTGCCAGCCGACCCCACGGGACAGGGTACTACGAGCAGTACTTC

J gene: TRBJ2-1
D gene: TRBD2
V gene: TRBV9
clone size: many
CDR3 protein: CASSVARGGGGNEQFF
CDR3 DNA: TGTGCCAGCAGCGTAGCTCGGGGCGGGGGGGGCAATGAGCAGTTCTTC

J gene: TRBJ2-3
D gene: -
V gene: TRBV6-4
clone size: -
CDR3 protein: CASSKRGAADTQYF
CDR3 DNA: TGTGCCAGCAGTAAACGGGGGGCCGCGGATACGCAGTATTTT

J gene: TRBJ2-1
D gene: TRBD2
V gene: TRBV10-3
clone size: -
CDR3 protein: CAISELASGRASYNEQFF
CDR3 DNA: TGTGCCATCAGTGAGTTGGCTAGCGGGAGGGCCTCCTACAATGAGCAGTTCTTC